One and the same sample provided the 22 T cell receptor beta chains below, sequenced in a study of T-cell memory formation after mild COVID-19. Each CDR3 protein is one row after TCRdb ran MiXCR on the 5' RACE reads. The sample shows roughly 200,000 distinct CDR3 sequences, approximately 16% of them seen only once. The sample consisted of PBMCs or a T cell subset sorted from them (not recorded which). The receptors shown here come from an adult woman who had mild COVID-19 (a few samples of this study predate the infection). Cell type and time point are not known.

This clonotype occurred a few times. This rearrangement joins TRBV11-3 to TRBJ2-1; D gene ambiguous. The CDR3 totals 13 residues. V was shortened by 5 bases and J by 14 bases, with 19 bases between the two germline ends. Germline V lookup: CDR1 SGHNT, CDR2 YENEEA. The DNA of the CDR3 is TGTGCCAGCAGCGGACGGGTGGGTGAGTCGGAGTTCTTC. It codes for CASSGRVGESEFF.

The chain has TRBV7-2 and TRBJ2-1; 9 bases line up with TRBD2. This CDR3 region has 17 residues. V shed 1 base, J shed 0 bases, and the junction held 4 bases outside the gene matches. Germline CDR1 and CDR2: SGHTA and FQGNSA. CDR3 sequence: CASSLEGGRASYNEQFF. For the CDR3, the DNA is TGTGCCAGCAGCTTAGAGGGCGGGAGGGCCTCCTACAATGAGCAGTTCTTC.

V usage is TRBV7-8 and J usage is TRBJ2-1; D is possibly TRBD1 or TRBD2 (6 bases each). Germline assignment: CDR1 SGHVS and CDR2 FQNEAQ. The V and J ends lost 3 bases and 6 bases respectively, with 12 bases between them. This CDR3 comprises 14 residues. The chain's CDR3 is CASSFLSGANEQFF. The DNA of the CDR3 is TGTGCCAGCAGCTTCCTCTCGGGGGCCAATGAGCAGTTCTTC.

The rearrangement joins TRBV9 to TRBJ2-3; a weak D match, TRBD2 (5 bases). Between the trimmed V and J ends, which lost 3 bases and 6 bases, there was a span of 17 bases. The CDR3 consists of 15 residues. Germline V CDR1 and CDR2: SGDLS, YYNGEE. CDR3 sequence (DNA): TGTGCCAGCAGCGGGAGAGGGTTCCTCGGGGATACGCAGTATTTT. Amino acids: CASSGRGFLGDTQYF.

This chain's CDR3 is CASSLSRQGTEAFF. In DNA form, the CDR3 reads TGCGCCAGCAGCTTGAGTCGGCAGGGAACTGAAGCTTTCTTT. J is TRBJ1-1 and V is TRBV5-1; TRBD1 is a possible D gene (5 bases). Germline lookup yields CDR1 SGHRS and CDR2 YFSETQ. Between the trimmed V and J ends, which lost 1 base and 5 bases, there was a span of 12 bases. This CDR3 region has 14 residues.

The V gene is TRBV2, the J gene TRBJ2-3, with D possibly matching TRBD1 (6 bases). The V gene lost 7 bases and the J gene lost 7 bases, with 24 bases spanning the gap. Germline lookup yields CDR1 SNHLY and CDR2 FYNNEI. The CDR3 loop spans 16 amino acids. CDR3 sequence: CASTMTPVGAVNTQYF. The CDR3 DNA is TGTGCCAGCACGATGACCCCGGTGGGGGCCGTGAATACGCAGTATTTT.

This clonotype occurred a few times. The V call is TRBV19, the J call TRBJ1-1, with D perhaps TRBD1 (5 bases). Germline V gives CDR1 LNHDA, CDR2 SQIVND (reference sequence). The CDR3 has 13 amino acids. V was shortened by 5 bases and J by 4 bases, with 11 bases between the two germline ends. DNA of the CDR3: TGTGCCAGTAGTCCCCAGGGACGCACTGAAGCTTTCTTT. Protein product: CASSPQGRTEAFF.

This clonotype was detected a few times. V gene TRBV7-2 combines with J gene TRBJ1-1, with D tentatively TRBD1 (5 bases). V was pared by 5 bases and J by 2 bases, with 15 bases between. Germline CDR1 reads SGHTA; CDR2 reads FQGNSA. CDR3 length: 15 residues. The CDR3 DNA follows: TGTGCCAGCAGCCCTAGACTTCAGGGAAACACTGAAGCTTTCTTT. It codes for CASSPRLQGNTEAFF.

The V call is TRBV7-2, the J call TRBJ2-6; unclear D gene. Germline CDR1 and CDR2: SGHTA and FQGNSA. Trimming took off 1 base at V and 4 bases at J, with 8 bases between the two ends. The CDR3 covers 15 residues. This CDR3 is CASSLGGTGANVLTF. The CDR3 DNA reads as TGTGCCAGCAGCTTAGGGGGAACCGGGGCCAACGTCCTGACTTTC.

This clonotype showed up many times. This chain connects TRBV6-5 to TRBJ2-7, with D possibly called TRBD1 or TRBD2 (5 bases each). Between the trimmed V and J ends, which lost 7 bases and 3 bases, there was a span of 13 bases. The CDR3 has 13 residues. Germline V CDR1 and CDR2: MNHEY, SVGAGI. CDR3 loop: CASNRGADYEQYF. CDR3 sequence (DNA): TGTGCCAGCAATAGAGGGGCCGACTACGAGCAGTACTTC.

This rearrangement joins TRBV10-3 to TRBJ2-4; weak D call: TRBD1 (6 bases). CDR1 is ENHRY and CDR2 is SYGVKD in the germline V gene. V was cut by 5 bases and J by 0 bases, with 14 bases left in between. The CDR3 sequence is 16 residues long. The chain's CDR3 is CAISKGQSLAKNIQYF. The CDR3, as DNA: TGTGCCATCAGTAAAGGACAGTCCCTAGCCAAAAACATTCAGTACTTC.

A few counts support this clonotype. The rearrangement links TRBV6-6 to TRBJ2-3, with TRBD2 as a possible D gene (5 bases). The CDR3 consists of 14 residues. Germline values: CDR1 MNHNY, CDR2 SVGAGI (reference sequence). Trimming took 0 bases from V and 4 from J, leaving 8 bases between them. CDR3 in amino acids: CASSYSEESDTQYF. In nucleotides, the CDR3 is TGTGCCAGCAGTTACTCGGAGGAGTCAGATACGCAGTATTTT.

This clonotype was observed a handful of times. The chain carries TRBV6-2 or TRBV6-3 and TRBJ1-3; D is possibly TRBD1 (6 bases). This CDR3 is 15 amino acids long. The germline gives CDR1 MNHEY, CDR2 SVGEGT. Trimming pared 6 bases from V and 8 bases from J, leaving 20 bases between. CDR3 sequence: CASRPGQIQRYTIYF. DNA for the CDR3: TGTGCCAGCAGACCCGGACAGATTCAGAGGTACACCATATATTTT.

This clonotype occurred a few times. The CDR3 here is CASSQEWGRDTEAFF. The CDR3 DNA reads as TGTGCCAGCAGCCAAGAGTGGGGGAGGGACACTGAAGCTTTCTTT. The V gene is TRBV14, the J gene TRBJ1-1, with D possibly being TRBD1 (5 bases). There are 15 residues in the CDR3. The germline gives CDR1 SGHDN, CDR2 FVKESK. V lost 0 bases to trimming and J lost 3 bases, with 11 bases between them.

This clonotype was seen repeatedly, ten times or more. The V and J genes are TRBV4-2 and TRBJ2-3; a possible D gene is TRBD1 (5 bases). V was trimmed by 1 base and J by 5 bases, leaving 7 bases between them. In germline, CDR1 is LGHNA, CDR2 YNFKEQ. The CDR3 is made up of 13 amino acids. CDR3 DNA: TGTGCCAGCAGCCAAGGAAGGGGAGATACGCAGTATTTT. Residues: CASSQGRGDTQYF.

This clonotype has just a few counts. The chain has TRBV7-2 and TRBJ2-4, with a possible D match to TRBD1 (6 bases). The CDR3 is 19 residues long. V was clipped by 3 bases and J by 0 bases, with 21 bases between them. Germline CDR1 and CDR2: SGHTA and FQGNSA. CDR3 amino acids: CASSLRSVQGRVAKNIQYF. The CDR3 bases are TGTGCCAGCAGCTTGCGAAGCGTACAGGGTCGAGTAGCCAAAAACATTCAGTACTTC.

The chain recombines TRBV12-3 or TRBV12-4 with TRBJ2-2; 10 nucleotides agree with TRBD2. The CDR3 spans 16 residues. V shed 8 bases, J shed 3 bases, and the junction held 9 bases outside the gene matches. CDR3 coding DNA: TGTGCCAGCGGGTATAGCGGGAGGCCCGACACCGGGGAGCTGTTTTTT. It specifies CASGYSGRPDTGELFF.

The chain joins TRBV5-6 to TRBJ2-2; D is perhaps TRBD2 (6 bases). Per germline, CDR1 SGHDT and CDR2 YYEEEE. V shed 6 bases and J shed 2 bases, with 14 bases lying between them. The CDR3 covers 15 residues. For the CDR3, the DNA is TGTGCCAGCAACCCGGGACTGGAAAACACCGGGGAGCTGTTTTTT. Encoded protein: CASNPGLENTGELFF.

This clonotype occurred a few times. The rearrangement uses TRBV2 and TRBJ1-5; D gene ambiguous. Trimming removed 7 bases at V and 7 bases at J, with 17 bases between. The CDR3 has 14 residues. Looked up from germline, CDR1 is SNHLY and CDR2 is FYNNEI. The CDR3 here is CASTLLREGQPQHF. Written as DNA, the CDR3 is TGTGCCAGCACCCTCCTCCGGGAGGGACAGCCCCAGCATTTT. Drawing the rest from reference TRBV2 and TRBJ1-5, the complete variable domain is EPEVTQTPSHQVTQMGQEVILRCVPISNHLYFYWYRQILGQKVEFLVSFYNNEISEKSEIFDDQFSVERPDGSNFTLKIRSTKLEDSAMYFCASTLLREGQPQHFGDGTRLSIL.

Many counts were recorded for this clonotype. The V gene is TRBV6-6, the J gene TRBJ2-3; 13 nucleotides agree with TRBD2. Germline assignment: CDR1 MNHNY and CDR2 SVGAGI (reference sequence). The CDR3 sequence is 17 residues long. V was pared by 2 bases and J by 4 bases, with 6 bases of the junction left unmatched. The CDR3 here is CASSYRLAGGSADTQYF. The DNA for the CDR3 is TGTGCCAGCAGTTACCGACTAGCGGGAGGTTCTGCAGATACGCAGTATTTT.

This clonotype was seen a handful of times. The CDR3 loop reads CAWSLTGTGELFF. The CDR3 DNA sequence: TGTGCCTGGAGTTTAACAGGGACCGGGGAGCTGTTTTTT. This chain connects TRBV30 to TRBJ2-2; weak D call: TRBD1 (6 bases). The CDR3 length is 13 residues. V gave up 2 bases and J gave up 5 bases, with 9 bases separating them. The germline V gene encodes CDR1 GTSNPN and CDR2 SVGIG (reference sequence).

The chain uses TRBV4-3 and TRBJ1-1; TRBD1 is a possible D gene (6 bases). This CDR3 contains 14 residues. V was clipped by 6 bases and J by 4 bases, with 15 bases between them. Germline V gene lookup returns CDR1 LGHNA and CDR2 YSLEER. As DNA, the CDR3 is TGCGCCAGCAGTCCTCGGGGGGCCGTCACTGAAGCTTTCTTT. Protein sequence: CASSPRGAVTEAFF.